This T cell receptor (beta chain) is from a study of monozygotic twins with inflammatory bowel disease (dated by TCRdb to about 2019). Context from the whole study: The full study comprised 28 monozygotic twin pairs: nine German pairs (four IBD-concordant, five IBD-discordant) and 19 IBD-discordant Danish pairs. Each individual had, on average, about 151 000 unique TCRalpha sequences and 181 000 unique TCRbeta sequences available for analysis. Within discordant pairs, disease-associated traits were sought mainly by comparing IBD patients with their genetically identical healthy co-twins.

What the work shows at the level of the full study, not this receptor alone: Compared with healthy twins, IBD patients shared fewer clonotypes with other individuals, and the difference was most pronounced in patients with signs of disease activity. Differing immunosuppressive treatments among patients may have added background noise and inter-individual variability to the repertoires. A decrease in TCRbeta repertoire diversity, as measured by inverse Simpson index, was observed in IBD patients compared with their healthy co-twins. Repertoire similarity did not differ between concordant and discordant twins, possibly due to limited statistical power. The analysis was unable to tell different T cell subtypes apart. No single strong signal or clonotype linked to IBD turned up in the results, so the idea that one exists was not supported.

With respect to this clonotype: It lacks a known antigen.

A roughly 2.7 ml peripheral blood sample was drawn into PAXgene tubes per donor and stored at -80°C. Without any T cell sorting, total RNA was extracted from whole blood using the PAXgene blood miRNA kit on an automated QIAcube. Peripheral blood from monozygotic twin pairs concordant or discordant for inflammatory bowel disease was subjected to deep TCRalpha and TCRbeta repertoire profiling with unique molecular barcoding. For every twin pair, smoking habits were documented, and each individual was categorised as a current, former or never smoker. Libraries came from 5' RACE. Preparation of each TCR library used approximately 4,000 ng of total RNA. For each sample, cDNA synthesis with SMARTScribe reverse transcriptase was split into eight separate reactions. During cDNA synthesis, template switching was used to introduce unique molecular identifiers that contained a 6-nucleotide sample barcode. TCRalpha and TCRbeta cDNA was amplified in two nested PCRs of 16 and 9 cycles, and bead purification was carried out after each PCR. Before amplification, the cDNA was both treated with uracil DNA-glycosylase and purified with the QIAquick PCR purification kit. The second PCR added Illumina TruSeq-compatible adapters along with sample-specific barcodes. TapeStation and Qubit were used to check library quality and concentration, and roughly 4.9 ng of each library was pooled. The pooled libraries were sequenced with 2 x 100 bp reads and custom sequencing primers on an Illumina HiSeq2500 single-index Rapid Run. Turning to the authors' computational methods: MiGEC version 1.2.6 was used for UMI-based consensus assembly, which corrected PCR and sequencing errors. MiXCR version 2.1.1 handled V(D)J alignment, clonotype assembly and CDR3 extraction. To normalise gene usage, clonotype sharing and MAIT/NKT TCR abundance, the top 1000, 10 000 and 20 000 clonotypes in each sample were analysed. Diversity was computed as the inverse Simpson index with the vegan R package after downsampling to 27 000 UMIs. Paired Mann-Whitney U tests were applied to discordant twin pairs, and Benjamini-Hochberg correction was used for multiple testing. The reads underwent TCRdb reprocessing, giving one record for each CDR3 protein sequence and no DNA. TCRdb's processing, not the authors' own work, is the source of the V and J calls. The sample table gives fewer than 550,000 distinct CDR3 sequences. The ten largest clones add up to about 2.3% of the sample.

The clonotype originates from a human donor with ulcerative colitis or Crohn's disease, or a healthy co-twin of an affected twin (not recorded which). Sequencing was performed on blood.

The CDR3 corresponds to CATKTSGRGEQFF. This chain joins TRBV19 to TRBJ2-1; TCRdb outputs TRBD2, but without DNA this stays unchecked. There are 13 amino acids in the CDR3, from cysteine to phenylalanine inclusive. The DNA is unrecorded. Sequences LNHDA (CDR1) and SQIVND (CDR2) are obtained from the germline V gene (reference sequence). With the portions outside the CDR3 filled from the reference TRBV19 and TRBJ2-1 genes, the complete variable region becomes DGGITQSPKYLFRKEGQNVTLSCEQNLNHDAMYWYRQDPGQGLRLIYYSQIVNDFQKGDIAEGYSVSREKKESFPLTVTSAQKNPTAFYLCATKTSGRGEQFFGPGTRLTVL.